These 21 T cell receptor beta chains were all obtained from the same sample, sequenced in a study of shared clonotypes between healthy human individuals. The data were produced by immunoSEQ multiplex PCR, yet TCRdb's version contains in-frame clones alone and is incomplete. The sample records hundreds of thousands of clones, 73% being singletons. The specimen was memory CD4+ T cells sorted from blood. Subset: CD45RA-negative fraction. The receptors shown here come from a woman aged 30 to 39 in good health.

The CDR3 nucleotides read TGTGCCAGCGAGACAGGGGGCGAGCAGTACTTC. Translating it yields CASETGGEQYF. The V and J genes are TRBV11-2 and TRBJ2-7; 9 bases are a match to TRBD1. CDR3 size: 11 residues. V lost 8 bases and J lost 6; bases outside the gene matches: 2. Germline V gives CDR1 SGHAT, CDR2 FQNNGV.

This CDR3 reads CASSLPGIYYEQYF. CDR3 sequence (DNA): TGTGCCAGCAGCTTACCCGGAATCTACTACGAGCAGTACTTC. The chain employs TRBV7-9 and TRBJ2-7; D not certain. Trimming shortened V by 2 bases and J by 3 bases, and 11 bases separated the two germline ends. The germline V gene has CDR1 SEHNR and CDR2 FQNEAQ (reference sequence). The CDR3 covers 14 residues.

The CDR3 loop is CASTLTRDRGLGEQFF. The CDR3 DNA sequence: TGTGCCAGCACTCTGACGCGGGACAGGGGTTTGGGTGAGCAGTTCTTC. The V and J genes are TRBV25-1 and TRBJ2-1; TRBD1 matches 10 bases. Looked up from germline, CDR1 is MGHDK and CDR2 is SYGVNS. The CDR3 length is 16 residues. The J segment lost 9 bases and the V segment lost 7 bases, leaving 15 bases of the junction unmatched.

The rearrangement links TRBV5-1 to TRBJ2-2, with 15 positions matching TRBD2. The CDR3 contains 16 residues. With V trimmed by 3 bases and J by 6 bases, 3 bases remained unmatched. CDR1 and CDR2 from the germline V gene are SGHRS and YFSETQ. CDR3 region: CASSSGLAGGSGELFF. The CDR3, as DNA: TGCGCCAGCAGCTCGGGACTAGCGGGAGGATCCGGGGAGCTGTTTTTT.

This chain links TRBV5-1 with TRBJ2-5; the match to TRBD2 covers 11 bases. J lost 4 bases, V lost 4 bases, and 3 bases had no gene match. CDR1 and CDR2 from the germline V gene are SGHRS and YFSETQ. CDR3 length: 14 residues. CDR3 sequence reads: CASSIGTSGETQYF. CDR3 nucleotide sequence: TGCGCCAGCAGCATAGGGACTAGCGGAGAGACCCAGTACTTC.

This clone has just one count. V and J are TRBV7-2 and TRBJ2-7, with no clear D. Germline CDR1 SGHTA, CDR2 FQGNSA. Trimming pared 3 bases from V and 6 bases from J, leaving 12 bases between. The CDR3 spans 13 residues. CDR3 amino acids: CASSFSERFEQYF. The CDR3 region has the DNA TGTGCCAGCAGCTTTTCTGAACGGTTCGAGCAGTACTTC.

The V gene is TRBV19, the J gene TRBJ2-1; 10 bases line up with TRBD2. Germline CDR1 LNHDA, CDR2 SQIVND (reference sequence). The CDR3 is 14 residues long. J gave up 9 bases and V 2 bases, and 4 bases lay outside the gene matches. CDR3 in amino acids: CASSISPSGGEQFF. The CDR3 DNA follows: TGTGCCAGTAGTATAAGTCCTAGCGGGGGTGAGCAGTTCTTC. The full variable domain, with the rest looked up from reference TRBV19 and TRBJ2-1, is DGGITQSPKYLFRKEGQNVTLSCEQNLNHDAMYWYRQDPGQGLRLIYYSQIVNDFQKGDIAEGYSVSREKKESFPLTVTSAQKNPTAFYLCASSISPSGGEQFFGPGTRLTVL.

This clone appeared once. The J gene is TRBJ1-4, the V gene TRBV5-1, with D possibly matching TRBD1 (6 bases). Trimming stripped 1 base from V and 8 bases from J, with 12 bases between. The CDR3 consists of 14 residues. Germline assignment: CDR1 SGHRS and CDR2 YFSETQ. The CDR3 sequence: CASSLSGAREKLFF. CDR3 sequence (DNA): TGCGCCAGCAGCTTGTCAGGGGCTAGGGAAAAACTGTTTTTT.

The chain employs TRBV28 and TRBJ1-5; no definite D call. The germline gives CDR1 MDHEN, CDR2 SYDVKM. The V gene lost 6 bases and the J gene lost 7 bases, with 16 bases spanning the gap. The CDR3 is 14 amino acids. CDR3: CASSLHGVWQPQHF. The CDR3 DNA sequence: TGTGCCAGCAGCTTACATGGGGTCTGGCAGCCCCAGCATTTT.

For this clone: The same CDR3 can be traced to other DNA sequences in this sample. The chain has TRBV14 and TRBJ1-1, with D uncertain. The V end lost 1 base, the J end lost 0 bases, and 6 bases lay between the germline ends. CDR3 length: 14 amino acids. Germline-derived CDR1 and CDR2 are SGHDN and FVKESK. The CDR3 DNA reads TGTGCCAGCAGCCAAGCGGGAATGAACACTGAAGCTTTCTTT. Amino acid sequence: CASSQAGMNTEAFF.

The chain has TRBV28 and TRBJ2-5; 10 positions agree with TRBD1. The ends lost 6 bases at V and 4 bases at J; junction bases unmatched: 11. The CDR3 is 16 amino acids. From germline, CDR1 is MDHEN and CDR2 SYDVKM. CDR3 in amino acids: CASSADRGRTRETQYF. The CDR3 nucleotides read TGTGCCAGCAGCGCCGACAGGGGGCGAACGAGAGAGACCCAGTACTTC.

This chain uses TRBV27 with TRBJ2-7; 9 nucleotides line up with TRBD2. The CDR3 runs 15 residues. Germline loops: CDR1 MNHEY, CDR2 SMNVEV (reference sequence). V dropped 6 bases and J dropped 5; count of bases not matched to a gene: 11. The CDR3 DNA is TGTGCCAGCAGCCTTGGGGGTAGCGGGAGAGACGAGCAGTACTTC. Its translation is CASSLGGSGRDEQYF.

J is TRBJ2-1 and V is TRBV19; 14 bases align to TRBD2. Germline V lookup: CDR1 LNHDA, CDR2 SQIVND (reference sequence). This CDR3 spans 19 amino acids. Unmatched junction bases numbered 16, after V lost 5 bases and J lost 7 bases. The CDR3 bases are TGTGCCAGTAGTCCCAGACTAGCGGGAGGGAATATGAGAGGTAATGAGCAGTTCTTC. Translating gives CASSPRLAGGNMRGNEQFF.

V gene TRBV30 combines with J gene TRBJ2-3, with D possibly matching TRBD2 (7 bases). The V end lost 5 bases, the J end lost 2 bases, and 14 bases lay between the germline ends. CDR3 length: 14 amino acids. Germline CDR1 GTSNPN, CDR2 SVGIG (reference sequence). In nucleotides, the CDR3 is TGTGCCTGGGCGCGGGGGCAGAACACAGATACGCAGTATTTT. It specifies CAWARGQNTDTQYF.

The J gene is TRBJ2-3, the V gene TRBV23-1; D remains unclear. TRBV23-1 is an ORF for which the function is uncertain. Trimming took off 4 bases at V and 2 bases at J, with 13 bases between the two ends. This CDR3 has 15 amino acids. The CDR3 DNA reads as TGCGCCAGCAGTCCTAACAGCAAACTCACAGATACGCAGTATTTT. Its translation is CASSPNSKLTDTQYF.

This clone appeared a few times. V usage is TRBV11-1 and J usage is TRBJ2-2, with D unresolved. Germline V gene lookup returns CDR1 SGHAT and CDR2 FQDESV (reference sequence). V lost 5 bases and J lost 8, with 18 bases in between. This CDR3 has 15 amino acids. The CDR3, as DNA: TGTGCCAGCAGCCCCAGAGTTTCCCCTGAAGGGGAGCTGTTTTTT. Its protein is CASSPRVSPEGELFF.

V gene TRBV11-2 combines with J gene TRBJ2-3, with D possibly TRBD1 on 5 matching bases. The germline V and J ends were trimmed by 3 bases and 7 bases, with 20 bases remaining between them. Germline V lookup: CDR1 SGHAT, CDR2 FQNNGV. CDR3 size: 16 residues. The CDR3 DNA sequence: TGTGCCAGCAGCTTGATTGCTGGACATGGGCCTAATACGCAGTATTTT. Translating it yields CASSLIAGHGPNTQYF. Full variable domain (rest looked up from reference TRBV11-2 and TRBJ2-3): EAGVAQSPRYKIIEKRQSVAFWCNPISGHATLYWYQQILGQGPKLLIQFQNNGVVDDSQLPKDRFSAERLKGVDSTLKIQPAKLEDSAVYLCASSLIAGHGPNTQYFGPGTRLTVL.

The count of this clone is one. The chain has TRBV11-2 and TRBJ1-4, with D perhaps TRBD1 (6 bases). The V gene's germline CDR1 is SGHAT and CDR2 FQNNGV. Trimming removed 5 bases from V and 5 bases from J, with 18 bases in between. CDR3 length: 16 residues. The CDR3 here is CASSLTRGNTNEKLFF. CDR3 nucleotide sequence: TGTGCCAGCAGCCTCACCAGGGGTAATACGAATGAAAAACTGTTTTTT. The full variable domain, in which reference TRBV11-2 and TRBJ1-4 provide the parts outside the CDR3, is EAGVAQSPRYKIIEKRQSVAFWCNPISGHATLYWYQQILGQGPKLLIQFQNNGVVDDSQLPKDRFSAERLKGVDSTLKIQPAKLEDSAVYLCASSLTRGNTNEKLFFGSGTQLSVL.

This chain connects TRBV5-8 to TRBJ2-3, with unresolved D. CDR1 and CDR2 (germline): SGHTS, YDEGEE. V lost 1 base and J 6 bases, leaving 12 bases between the germline ends. The CDR3 covers 14 residues. The CDR3 DNA is TGTGCCAGCAGCTTGAACTGGGGTCCGGATACGCAGTATTTT. Protein product: CASSLNWGPDTQYF. Drawing the rest from reference TRBV5-8 and TRBJ2-3, the complete variable domain is EAGVTQSPTHLIKTRGQQATLRCSPISGHTSVYWYQQALGLGLQFLLWYDEGEERNRGNFPPRFSGRQFPNYSSELNVNALELEDSALYLCASSLNWGPDTQYFGPGTRLTVL.

V and J are TRBV18 and TRBJ2-2; 7 bases align to TRBD1. This CDR3 spans 14 amino acids. Germline trimming cut 6 bases from V and 7 bases from J; bases unmatched to any gene: 8. The germline gives CDR1 KGHSH, CDR2 LQKENI. The CDR3 coding sequence is TGTGCCAGCTCGTACAGGGGATCCGACGGGGAGCTGTTTTTT. The encoded protein is CASSYRGSDGELFF.

The gene calls are TRBV7-8 and TRBJ2-1, with D uncertain. CDR3 length: 12 residues. V was pared by 3 bases and J by 7 bases, with 7 bases between. The germline V gene encodes CDR1 SGHVS and CDR2 FQNEAQ. For the CDR3, the DNA is TGTGCCAGCAGCTTCCTTGGGAATGAGCAGTTCTTC. Its protein product is CASSFLGNEQFF.